A single T cell receptor beta chain is shown here with its context. Its antigen is undetermined. These data originate in a study of blood T cells in healthy people across ages. Study observations and caveats: Researchers report that TCR beta diversity correlated strongly with naive T cell percentage.

The CDR3 consists of 11 residues. CDR1 is SQVTM and CDR2 is ANQGSEA in the germline V gene. The use of a sample-barcoded 5' primer and a J-beta primer mix characterized a second PCR of 7 to 11 cycles. Each cDNA molecule received a tag from a template-switch adaptor that had 12 random nucleotides. MiXCR was run by TCRdb on the 5' RACE reads, yielding one entry per CDR3 protein. The repertoire has around 1,000,000 distinct CDR3 sequences, approximately 25% of them found once; the top ten carry approximately 0.79%. This sample also appeared in a second study, on T cells of mothers and their children. That work contributes: Material was donated by three healthy Caucasian mothers and their six children. When mothers and children were related, their normalized repertoire overlap, which was always slightly higher, did not differ significantly from that of unrelated pairs.

The chain combines TRBV29-1 with TRBJ2-1; tentative D call: TRBD2 (5 bases). TRBJ2-7 explains the end of the DNA better; the J call may be wrong. The TCR sequence derives from a girl aged 2 to 10 in good health. Input material: blood. CDR3 sequence: CSGLEAYEQYF. The DNA of the CDR3 is TGCAGCGGGCTGGAGGCCTACGAGCAGTACTTC.